The T cell receptor (beta chain) under discussion was sequenced for a study of T cells in women clearing cervical HPV infection. Only in-frame clones appear in the TCRdb table, and some are missing; sequencing was by immunoSEQ multiplex PCR. The sample has tens of thousands of clones; the top ten hold 7.5% to 9.5%. Findings and caveats of the study: Cases carried less TRBV6-7 than controls: about 0.1% versus 0.15%. CIN3+ cases had significantly higher TCR richness than controls; evenness did not differ.

V lost 7 bases and J 5 bases, leaving 17 bases between the germline ends. Per germline, CDR1 LNHDA and CDR2 SQIVND (reference sequence). The CDR3 has 14 amino acids. Points on this clone: The antigen is undetermined. The CDR3 is cut off 3 residues early in the read; its end comes from the germline J gene.

The clonotype comes from a woman between 18 and 70 years old with a cervical HPV16 infection that either progressed to CIN3+ or cleared (not recorded which). J is TRBJ2-5 and V is TRBV19, with D possibly being TRBD2 (6 bases). What was sequenced was blood buffy coat. CDR3: CASTPPGERETQYF. CDR3 bases read: TGTGCCAGTACTCCCCCGGGGGAACGGGAGACC.